The 3 T cell receptor beta chains listed next were all sequenced from one sample in a study of blood T cell repertoires in COVID-19. Assay used: immunoSEQ multiplex PCR; TCRdb lists only in-frame clones, some missing. The sample lists around 230,000 clones; approximately 89% were seen once. The sample consisted of PBMCs or T cells enriched from blood (not recorded which). Receptors originate from a woman aged 30 to 39 with acute COVID-19.

V usage is TRBV24-1 and J usage is TRBJ2-3; D uncertain. V gave up 4 bases and J gave up 5 bases, with 9 bases separating them. Germline V gene lookup returns CDR1 KGHDR and CDR2 SFDVKD. The CDR3 runs 13 residues. DNA for the CDR3: TGTGCCACCAGTGAACATCGAAGAGATACGCAGTATTTT. It encodes CATSEHRRDTQYF.

The chain employs TRBV7-3 and TRBJ1-1; D might be TRBD1 (5 bases). V was clipped by 6 bases and J by 1 base, with 9 bases between them. Germline CDR1 SGHTA, CDR2 FQGTGA. This CDR3 has 13 residues. The CDR3 spells CASRPTGNTEAFF. CDR3 nucleotides: TGTGCCAGCAGGCCTACAGGGAACACTGAAGCTTTCTTT.

The chain has TRBV27 and TRBJ1-2; possibly TRBD1 for D (6 bases). Germline V gives CDR1 MNHEY, CDR2 SMNVEV (reference sequence). CDR3 length equals 13 residues. The V and J ends lost 3 bases and 7 bases respectively, with 12 bases between them. This CDR3 is CASSFYRDRGYTF. The CDR3 DNA is TGTGCCAGCAGTTTCTACAGGGACCGTGGCTACACCTTC.